Detailed here is one T cell receptor beta chain. Assay used: immunoSEQ multiplex PCR; TCRdb lists only in-frame clones, some missing. The repertoire includes more than 65,000 clones, 91% of them detected once, and 2% to 2.5% sits in the top ten. The data were obtained in a study of T cell changes during pregnancy in multiple sclerosis. The CDR3 length is 16 residues. Trimming removed 0 bases from V and 5 bases from J; junction bases left unmatched: 7. Per germline, CDR1 SGHRS and CDR2 YFSETQ. The material was peripheral blood, obtained in the first trimester of pregnancy. The TCR comes from a female donor with multiple sclerosis, enrolled in a pregnancy study. The V call is TRBV5-1, the J call TRBJ2-3; TRBD2 aligns across 9 bases. This CDR3 reads CASSLDASGNGDTQYF. Here the CDR3 DNA reads TGCGCCAGCAGCTTGGACGCTAGCGGGAACGGAGATACGCAGTATTTT. Complete variable domain (other parts from reference TRBV5-1 and TRBJ2-3): KAGVTQTPRYLIKTRGQQVTLSCSPISGHRSVSWYQQTPGQGLQFLFEYFSETQRNKGNFPGRFSGRQFSNSRSEMNVSTLELGDSALYLCASSLDASGNGDTQYFGPGTRLTVL.